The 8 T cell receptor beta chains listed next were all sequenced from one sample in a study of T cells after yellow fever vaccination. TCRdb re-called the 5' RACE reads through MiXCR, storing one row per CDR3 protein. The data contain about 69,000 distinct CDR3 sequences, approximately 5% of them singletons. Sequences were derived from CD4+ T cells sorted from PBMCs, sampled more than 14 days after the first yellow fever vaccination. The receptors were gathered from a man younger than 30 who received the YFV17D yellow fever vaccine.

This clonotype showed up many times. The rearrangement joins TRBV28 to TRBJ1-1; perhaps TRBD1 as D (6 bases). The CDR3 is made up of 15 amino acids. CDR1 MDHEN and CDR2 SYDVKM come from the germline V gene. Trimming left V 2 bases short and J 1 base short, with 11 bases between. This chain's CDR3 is CASSLAGAGNTEAFF. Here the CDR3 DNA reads TGTGCCAGCAGTTTAGCAGGGGCGGGGAACACTGAAGCTTTCTTT.

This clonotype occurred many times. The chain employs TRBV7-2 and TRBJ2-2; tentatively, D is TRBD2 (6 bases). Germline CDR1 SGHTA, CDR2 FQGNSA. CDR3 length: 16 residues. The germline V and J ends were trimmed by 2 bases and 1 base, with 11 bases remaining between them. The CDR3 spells CASSLQSGGNTGELFF. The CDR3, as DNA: TGTGCCAGCAGCTTACAGTCCGGGGGGAACACCGGGGAGCTGTTTTTT. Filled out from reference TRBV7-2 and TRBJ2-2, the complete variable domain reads GAGVSQSPSNKVTEKGKDVELRCDPISGHTALYWYRQSLGQGLEFLIYFQGNSAPDKSGLPSDRFSAERTGGSVSTLTIQRTQQEDSAVYLCASSLQSGGNTGELFFGEGSRLTVL.

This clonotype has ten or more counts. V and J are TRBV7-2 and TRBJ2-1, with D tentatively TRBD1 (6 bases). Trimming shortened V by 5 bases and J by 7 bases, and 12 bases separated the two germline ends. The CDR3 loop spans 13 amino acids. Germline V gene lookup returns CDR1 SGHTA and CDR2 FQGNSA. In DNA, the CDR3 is TGTGCCAGCAGCGCCCAACAGGGAAATGAGCAGTTCTTC. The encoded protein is CASSAQQGNEQFF. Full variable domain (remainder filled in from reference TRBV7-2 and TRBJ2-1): GAGVSQSPSNKVTEKGKDVELRCDPISGHTALYWYRQSLGQGLEFLIYFQGNSAPDKSGLPSDRFSAERTGGSVSTLTIQRTQQEDSAVYLCASSAQQGNEQFFGPGTRLTVL.

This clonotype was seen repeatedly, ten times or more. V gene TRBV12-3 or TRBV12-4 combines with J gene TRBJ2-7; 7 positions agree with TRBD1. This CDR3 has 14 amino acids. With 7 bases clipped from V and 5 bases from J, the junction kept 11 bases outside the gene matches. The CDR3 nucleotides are TGTGCCAGCACCCCCAGGGTTACAGGGGACGAGCAGTACTTC. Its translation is CASTPRVTGDEQYF.

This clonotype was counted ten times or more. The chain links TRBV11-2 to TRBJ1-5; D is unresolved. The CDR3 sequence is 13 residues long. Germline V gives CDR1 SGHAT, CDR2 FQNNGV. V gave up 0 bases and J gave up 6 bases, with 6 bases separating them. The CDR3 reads CASSLEPLQPQHF. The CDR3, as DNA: TGTGCCAGCAGCTTAGAACCGCTTCAGCCCCAGCATTTT.

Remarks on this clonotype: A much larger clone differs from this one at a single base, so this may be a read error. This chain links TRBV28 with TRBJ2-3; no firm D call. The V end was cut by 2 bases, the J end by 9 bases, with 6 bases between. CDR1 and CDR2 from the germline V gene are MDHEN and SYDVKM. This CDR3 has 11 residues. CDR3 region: CASSLNSTQYF. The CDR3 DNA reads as TGTGCCAGCAGTTTAAATAGCACGCAGTATTTT.

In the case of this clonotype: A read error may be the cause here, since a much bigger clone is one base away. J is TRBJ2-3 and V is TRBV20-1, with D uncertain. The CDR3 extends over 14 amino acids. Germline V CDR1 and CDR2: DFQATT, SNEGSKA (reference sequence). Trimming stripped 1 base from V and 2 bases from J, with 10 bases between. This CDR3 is CSARGVWATDTQYF. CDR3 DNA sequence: TGCAGTGCTAGAGGTGTATGGGCCACAGATACGCAGTATTTT.

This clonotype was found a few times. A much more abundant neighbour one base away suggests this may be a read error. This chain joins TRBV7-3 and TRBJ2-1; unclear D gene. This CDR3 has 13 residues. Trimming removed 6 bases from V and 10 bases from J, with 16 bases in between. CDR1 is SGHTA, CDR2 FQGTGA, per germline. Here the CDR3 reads CASSPIGLGEQFF. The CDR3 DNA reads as TGTGCCAGCAGTCCTATTGGCCTGGGGGAGCAGTTCTTC. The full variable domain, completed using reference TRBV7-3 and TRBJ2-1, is GAGVSQTPSNKVTEKGKYVELRCDPISGHTALYWYRQSLGQGPEFLIYFQGTGAADDSGLPNDRFFAVRPEGSVSTLKIQRTERGDSAVYLCASSPIGLGEQFFGPGTRLTVL.